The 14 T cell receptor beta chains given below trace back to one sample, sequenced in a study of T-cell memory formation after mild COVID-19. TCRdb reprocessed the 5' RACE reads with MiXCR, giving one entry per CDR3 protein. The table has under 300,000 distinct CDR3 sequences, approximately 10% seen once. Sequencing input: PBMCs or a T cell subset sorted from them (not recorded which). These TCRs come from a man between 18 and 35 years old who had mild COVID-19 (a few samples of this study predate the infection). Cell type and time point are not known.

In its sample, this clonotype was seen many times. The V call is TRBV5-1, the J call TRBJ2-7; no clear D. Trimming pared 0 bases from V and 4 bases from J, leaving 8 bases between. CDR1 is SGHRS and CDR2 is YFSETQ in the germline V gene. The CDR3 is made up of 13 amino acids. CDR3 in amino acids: CASSLAVGYEQYF. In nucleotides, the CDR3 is TGCGCCAGCAGCTTGGCCGTGGGTTACGAGCAGTACTTC.

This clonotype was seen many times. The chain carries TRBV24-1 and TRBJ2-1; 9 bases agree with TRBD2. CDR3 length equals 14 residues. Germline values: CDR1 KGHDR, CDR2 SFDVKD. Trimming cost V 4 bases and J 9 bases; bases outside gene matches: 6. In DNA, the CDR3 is TGTGCCACCAGTGAGGGTAGCGGGGGAGGTGAGCAGTTCTTC. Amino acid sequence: CATSEGSGGGEQFF.

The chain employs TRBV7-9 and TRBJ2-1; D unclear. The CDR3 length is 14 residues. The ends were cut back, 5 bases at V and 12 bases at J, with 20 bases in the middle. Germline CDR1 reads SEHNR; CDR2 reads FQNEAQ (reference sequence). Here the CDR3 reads CASSPRHGILAQFF. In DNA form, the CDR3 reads TGTGCCAGCAGCCCCAGACACGGAATTTTGGCGCAGTTCTTC.

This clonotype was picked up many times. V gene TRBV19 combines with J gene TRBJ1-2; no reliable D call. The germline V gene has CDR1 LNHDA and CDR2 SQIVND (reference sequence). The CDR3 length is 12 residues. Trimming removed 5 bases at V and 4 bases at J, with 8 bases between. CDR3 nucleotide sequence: TGTGCCAGTAGTGTCGACTCCTATGGCTACACCTTC. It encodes CASSVDSYGYTF.

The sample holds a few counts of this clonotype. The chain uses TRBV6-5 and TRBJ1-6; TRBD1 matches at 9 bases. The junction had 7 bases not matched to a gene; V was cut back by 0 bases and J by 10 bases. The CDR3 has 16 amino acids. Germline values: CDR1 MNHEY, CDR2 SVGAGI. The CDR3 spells CASSYSPGQGGSPLHF. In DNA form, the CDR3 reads TGTGCCAGCAGTTACTCGCCGGGACAGGGCGGGTCACCCCTCCACTTT.

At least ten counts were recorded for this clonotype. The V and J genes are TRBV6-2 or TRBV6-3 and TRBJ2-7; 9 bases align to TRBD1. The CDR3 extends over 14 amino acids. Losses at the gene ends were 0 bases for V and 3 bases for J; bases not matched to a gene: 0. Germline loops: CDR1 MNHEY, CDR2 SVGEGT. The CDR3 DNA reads TGTGCCAGCAGTTACTCGACAGGGGGCTACGAGCAGTACGTC. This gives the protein CASSYSTGGYEQYV.

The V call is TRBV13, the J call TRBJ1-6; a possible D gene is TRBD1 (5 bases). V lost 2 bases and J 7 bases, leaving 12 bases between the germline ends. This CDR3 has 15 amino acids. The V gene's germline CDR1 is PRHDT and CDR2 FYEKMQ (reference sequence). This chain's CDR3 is CASSLFQGGNSPLHF. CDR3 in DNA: TGTGCCAGCAGCTTATTCCAGGGCGGGAATTCACCCCTCCACTTT.

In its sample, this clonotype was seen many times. The CDR3 coding sequence is TGCAGTGCTAGAAGGGACAGTAACTATGGCTACACCTTC. Amino acid sequence: CSARRDSNYGYTF. This rearrangement joins TRBV20-1 to TRBJ1-2; 7 nucleotides match TRBD1. V trimming: 2 bases; J trimming: 1 base; junction bases outside the gene matches: 1. The CDR3 runs 13 residues. Germline V gives CDR1 DFQATT, CDR2 SNEGSKA (reference sequence).

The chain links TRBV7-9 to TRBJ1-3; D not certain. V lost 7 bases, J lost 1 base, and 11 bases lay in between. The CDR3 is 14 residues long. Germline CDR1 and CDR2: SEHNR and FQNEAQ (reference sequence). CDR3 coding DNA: TGTGCCAGCATTCCCCGGGATTCTGGAAACACCATATATTTT. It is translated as CASIPRDSGNTIYF.

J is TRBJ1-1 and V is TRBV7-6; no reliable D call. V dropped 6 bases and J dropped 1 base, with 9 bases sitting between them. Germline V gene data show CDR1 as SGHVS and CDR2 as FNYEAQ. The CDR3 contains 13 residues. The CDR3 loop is CASSRNRNTEAFF. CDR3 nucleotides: TGTGCCAGCAGTCGAAACAGGAACACTGAAGCTTTCTTT.

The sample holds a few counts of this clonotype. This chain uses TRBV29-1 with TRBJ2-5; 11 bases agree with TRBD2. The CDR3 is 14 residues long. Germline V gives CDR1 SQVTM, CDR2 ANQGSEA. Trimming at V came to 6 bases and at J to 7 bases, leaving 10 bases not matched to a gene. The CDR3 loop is CSVLLAGGSLTQYF. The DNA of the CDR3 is TGCAGCGTCCTTCTAGCGGGGGGCTCGTTGACCCAGTACTTC. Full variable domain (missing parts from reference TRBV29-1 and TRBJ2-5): SAVISQKPSRDICQRGTSLTIQCQVDSQVTMMFWYRQQPGQSLTLIATANQGSEATYESGFVIDKFPISRPNLTFSTLTVSNMSPEDSSIYLCSVLLAGGSLTQYFGPGTRLLVL.

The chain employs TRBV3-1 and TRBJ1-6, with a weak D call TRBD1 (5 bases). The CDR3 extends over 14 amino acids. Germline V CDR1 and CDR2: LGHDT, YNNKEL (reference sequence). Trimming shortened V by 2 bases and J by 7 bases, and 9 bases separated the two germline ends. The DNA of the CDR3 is TGTGCCAGCAGCCAACAGGGTAGGAATTCACCCCTCCACTTT. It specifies CASSQQGRNSPLHF.

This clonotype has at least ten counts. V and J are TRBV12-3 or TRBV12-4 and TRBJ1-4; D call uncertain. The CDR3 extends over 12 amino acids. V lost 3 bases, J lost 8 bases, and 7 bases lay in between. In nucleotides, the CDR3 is TGTGCCAGCAGTTTTTCGGGAGAAAAACTGTTTTTT. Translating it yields CASSFSGEKLFF.

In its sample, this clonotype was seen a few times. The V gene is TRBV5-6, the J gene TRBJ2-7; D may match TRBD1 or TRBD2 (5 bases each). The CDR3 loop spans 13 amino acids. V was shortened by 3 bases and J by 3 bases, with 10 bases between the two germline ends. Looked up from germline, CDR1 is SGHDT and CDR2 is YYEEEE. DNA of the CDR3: TGTGCCAGCAGCTCTACGGGGCTCTACGAGCAGTACTTC. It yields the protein CASSSTGLYEQYF.